The next 19 T cell receptor beta chains were all read from a single sample in a study of regulatory T cells (dated by TCRdb to 2016 to 2018). What the work shows at the level of the full study, not this receptor alone: Hydrophobic residues at CDR3 positions 6 and 7 were enriched in conventional CD4+ T cells from CD3G-deficient patients, which suggests more self-reactive specificities.

Library preparation was by the immunoSEQ multiplex PCR assay. The multiplex PCR used 52 forward TRBV primers and 13 reverse TRBJ primers, with assay-based and computational corrections for amplification bias. In its TCRdb copy, this immuneACCESS table keeps in-frame sequences only and misses some clones. Where compared with another copy, unresolved V genes explain less than half of these, and the others have no known cause. In this sample the table shows about 32,000 clones, around 91% of which occur a single time. Roughly 2.2% of the sample is taken by the ten largest. The antigens of these receptors remain unknown. The sample consisted of conventional CD4+ T cells sorted from blood. The receptors stem from a person aged 18-35 years with CD3G deficiency.

The chain uses TRBV11-2 and TRBJ1-1; 8 nucleotides match TRBD1. This CDR3 is 13 amino acids long. Germline V CDR1 and CDR2: SGHAT, FQNNGV. The V segment lost 10 bases and the J segment 5 bases; nucleotides outside the gene matches: 9. The CDR3 is CATSRQGMTEAFF. In DNA, the CDR3 is TGTGCCACGAGTCGACAGGGGATGACTGAAGCTTTCTTT.

The gene calls are TRBV5-1 and TRBJ2-4, with 7 bases that match TRBD1. Germline CDR1 reads SGHRS; CDR2 reads YFSETQ. J was trimmed by 3 bases and V by 0 bases; bases with no gene match: 6. This CDR3 contains 16 residues. The CDR3 spells CASSLAPGQDKNIQYF. Written as DNA, the CDR3 is TGCGCCAGCAGCTTGGCGCCCGGACAGGACAAAAACATTCAGTACTTC.

This clone is medium-sized by share. The chain recombines TRBV5-1 with TRBJ1-6, with D uncertain. The V gene lost 1 base and the J gene lost 11 bases, with 10 bases spanning the gap. Germline assignment: CDR1 SGHRS and CDR2 YFSETQ. The CDR3 runs to 13 residues. In DNA, the CDR3 is TGCGCCAGCAGCTTGTCGCAGAACGCACCCCTCCACTTT. Translated, it gives CASSLSQNAPLHF.

The chain joins TRBV19 to TRBJ1-2, with D tentatively TRBD1 (5 bases). The germline V gene encodes CDR1 LNHDA and CDR2 SQIVND (reference sequence). The length of the CDR3 is 13 residues. V lost 6 bases to trimming and J lost 7 bases, with 15 bases between them. The chain's CDR3 is CASRAGTVGGYTF. The CDR3 region has the DNA TGTGCCAGTAGAGCCGGGACGGTTGGTGGCTACACCTTC.

The chain joins TRBV6-1 to TRBJ1-5, with 9 positions matching TRBD1. V shed 6 bases and J 4 bases; nucleotides not matched to a gene: 4. This CDR3 is 14 amino acids long. Germline CDR1 MNHNS, CDR2 SASEGT. The CDR3 sequence: CASRGTGRNQPQHF. In DNA, the CDR3 is TGTGCCAGCAGGGGGACAGGGAGGAATCAGCCCCAGCATTTT.

The gene calls are TRBV19 and TRBJ2-1; 8 bases fit TRBD1. Looked up from germline, CDR1 is LNHDA and CDR2 is SQIVND (reference sequence). The V gene end was trimmed by 3 bases and the J gene end by 3 bases; junction bases not matched to a gene: 7. CDR3 size: 16 residues. CDR3 in DNA: TGTGCCAGTAGTATGGGACAGGTCTGGGGCTACAATGAGCAGTTCTTC. Amino acids: CASSMGQVWGYNEQFF.

The V gene is TRBV7-9, the J gene TRBJ2-3, with D tentatively TRBD2 (5 bases). The CDR3 length is 16 residues. CDR1 is SEHNR and CDR2 is FQNEAQ in the germline V gene (reference sequence). Deletions cut 5 bases from V and 4 bases from J, with 19 bases between. CDR3 sequence (DNA): TGTGCCAGCAGCCGAGGAGGCCAGTTTAGCGCAGATACGCAGTATTTT. Translation gives CASSRGGQFSADTQYF.

This chain links TRBV5-1 with TRBJ2-2, with D perhaps matching TRBD2 (5 bases). CDR1 is SGHRS and CDR2 is YFSETQ in the germline V gene. Trimming removed 2 bases at V and 0 bases at J, with 8 bases between. The CDR3 covers 15 residues. CDR3 nucleotide sequence: TGCGCCAGCAGCTTTTCGGGAACGAACACCGGGGAGCTGTTTTTT. Translating it yields CASSFSGTNTGELFF.

V gene TRBV7-9 combines with J gene TRBJ2-4; possible D gene TRBD2, 5 bases. The tail of the sequence fits TRBJ2-5 better, so the J call may be wrong. This CDR3 comprises 17 residues. Germline-derived CDR1 and CDR2 are SEHNR and FQNEAQ (reference sequence). The CDR3 DNA sequence: TGTGCCAGCAGCTTAGCGAAGGCCCGAGGGTTGCGGGAGACCCAGTACTTC. Its protein is CASSLAKARGLRETQYF.

This chain joins TRBV6-1 and TRBJ1-1; D is possibly TRBD1 (5 bases). The CDR3 sequence is 14 residues long. V was pared by 6 bases and J by 1 base, with 12 bases between. Germline V lookup: CDR1 MNHNS, CDR2 SASEGT. CDR3 sequence: CASSGRGTNTEAFF. CDR3 DNA sequence: TGTGCCAGCAGCGGGCGCGGGACGAACACTGAAGCTTTCTTT.

The table lists this clone with a count of one. The chain couples TRBV28 to TRBJ1-2; 7 bases fit TRBD1. The CDR3 extends over 17 amino acids. Germline V CDR1 and CDR2: MDHEN, SYDVKM. V shed 4 bases and J 1 base; nucleotides not matched to a gene: 12. Written as DNA, the CDR3 is TGTGCCAGCAGTTCCCCAATACGGGGACAGAGTAACTATGGCTACACCTTC. Amino acids: CASSSPIRGQSNYGYTF.

The rearrangement joins TRBV6-1 to TRBJ2-1; D could derive from TRBD1 or TRBD2 (5 bases each). V lost 5 bases and J lost 11, with 13 bases in between. This CDR3 is built from 12 residues. The germline CDR1 and CDR2 sequences are MNHNS and SASEGT. This CDR3 is CASSPMGEQQFF. Here the CDR3 DNA reads TGTGCCAGCAGTCCCATGGGGGAACAGCAGTTCTTC.

The chain has TRBV7-8 and TRBJ1-6; the D gene is possibly TRBD1 (5 bases). The CDR3 has 18 amino acids. CDR1 is SGHVS, CDR2 FQNEAQ, per germline. Trimming took 2 bases from V and 0 from J, leaving 14 bases between them. The CDR3 region has the DNA TGTGCCAGCAGCTTAACGGCAGGGCTTAGCTCCTATAATTCACCCCTCCACTTT. Amino acid sequence: CASSLTAGLSSYNSPLHF. The entire variable domain, with the rest obtained from reference TRBV7-8 and TRBJ1-6, is as follows: GAGVSQSPRYKVAKRGQDVALRCDPISGHVSLFWYQQALGQGPEFLTYFQNEAQLDKSGLPSDRFFAERPEGSVSTLKIQRTQQEDSAVYLCASSLTAGLSSYNSPLHFGNGTRLTVT.

The rearrangement links TRBV5-1 to TRBJ2-7; TRBD1 or TRBD2 may be the D gene (5 bases each). The CDR3 totals 14 residues. From germline, CDR1 is SGHRS and CDR2 YFSETQ. V was clipped by 1 base and J by 3 bases, with 11 bases between them. CDR3: CASSLRGPGYEQYF. The CDR3 coding sequence is TGCGCCAGCAGCTTGAGGGGACCGGGCTACGAGCAGTACTTC.

This chain links TRBV10-3 with TRBJ1-1; 8 bases line up with TRBD1. The V gene end was trimmed by 6 bases and the J gene end by 5 bases; junction bases not matched to a gene: 5. The CDR3 totals 13 residues. The germline gives CDR1 ENHRY, CDR2 SYGVKD. CDR3 region: CAIRNRGDTEAFF. CDR3 DNA: TGTGCCATCAGGAACAGGGGGGATACTGAAGCTTTCTTT.

The chain is built from TRBV10-3 and TRBJ2-1, with 9 bases matching TRBD2. Germline CDR1 reads ENHRY; CDR2 reads SYGVKD. The CDR3 runs 14 residues. V lost 8 bases to trimming and J lost 6 bases; unmatched junction nucleotides: 8. The CDR3 is CAIGEGLAVNEQFF. CDR3 sequence (DNA): TGTGCCATCGGGGAGGGACTAGCTGTCAATGAGCAGTTCTTC.

V gene TRBV10-3 combines with J gene TRBJ2-7; 10 bases align to TRBD1. Losses at the gene ends were 4 bases for V and 6 bases for J; bases not matched to a gene: 6. Germline CDR1 and CDR2: ENHRY and SYGVKD. The CDR3 is 14 residues long. CDR3 DNA sequence: TGTGCCATCAGTGGGGACAGGGGTGGATCCGAGCAGTACTTC. Translating gives CAISGDRGGSEQYF.

The chain recombines TRBV11-2 with TRBJ2-1, with 9 bases that match TRBD2. The CDR3 extends over 14 amino acids. CDR1 and CDR2 (germline): SGHAT, FQNNGV. Unmatched junction bases numbered 7, after V lost 4 bases and J lost 9 bases. CDR3 DNA sequence: TGTGCCAGCAGCTCCTTAGCGGGAGTGACTGAGCAGTTCTTC. Protein: CASSSLAGVTEQFF.

This rearrangement joins TRBV6-1 to TRBJ2-1; 10 nucleotides line up with TRBD1. Germline values: CDR1 MNHNS, CDR2 SASEGT. The CDR3 totals 15 residues. J was trimmed by 4 bases and V by 6 bases; bases with no gene match: 6. This CDR3 reads CASSTDRGPYNEQFF. The CDR3 coding sequence is TGTGCCAGCAGCACTGACAGGGGGCCGTACAATGAGCAGTTCTTC.